This TCR beta chain was profiled in a study of T and B cells in COVID-19 patients. About the study: Blood was sampled from COVID-19 patients who were either actively infected or recovered. At median age around 37 years, recovered patients were younger than active-infection patients at 67.

In its sample, this clonotype ranks as medium-sized (0.01 to 0.1%). Multiplex PCR with BIOMED2 TRB-A/B primer pools amplified TRB rearrangements. MiXCR, run by TCRdb on the multiplex PCR reads, gives a single entry per CDR3 protein. Of several thousand distinct CDR3 sequences in the sample, about a quarter were seen once. The CDR3 sequence is 15 residues long. Germline V gene sequence: CDR1 SGHNT, CDR2 YYREEE (reference sequence). V was cut by 4 bases and J by 2 bases, with 12 bases left in between. Each TRB amplification used about 220-500 ng of genomic DNA from blood. What was sequenced was blood. The sequence came from a human donor with active COVID-19. The V call is TRBV5-4, the J call TRBJ2-2; D is undetermined. The CDR3 DNA follows: TGTGCCAGCAGCCCGGTGCACCTTAACACCGGGGAGCTGTTTTTT. This sequence encodes CASSPVHLNTGELFF.